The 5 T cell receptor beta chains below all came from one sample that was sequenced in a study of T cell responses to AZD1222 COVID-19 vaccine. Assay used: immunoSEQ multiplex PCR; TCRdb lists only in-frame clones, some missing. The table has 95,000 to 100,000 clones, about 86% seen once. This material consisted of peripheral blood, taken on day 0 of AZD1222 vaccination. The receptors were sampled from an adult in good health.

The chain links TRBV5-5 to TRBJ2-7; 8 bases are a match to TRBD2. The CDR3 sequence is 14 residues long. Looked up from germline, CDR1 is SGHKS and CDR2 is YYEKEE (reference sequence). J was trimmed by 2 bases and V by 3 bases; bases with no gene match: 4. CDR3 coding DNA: TGTGCCAGCAGCTATACTAGCGGAACCTACGAGCAGTACTTC. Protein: CASSYTSGTYEQYF.

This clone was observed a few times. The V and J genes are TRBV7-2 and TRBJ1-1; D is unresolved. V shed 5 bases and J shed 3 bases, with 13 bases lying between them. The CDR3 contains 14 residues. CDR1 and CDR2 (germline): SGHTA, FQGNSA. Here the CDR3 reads CASSLYNRHTEAFF. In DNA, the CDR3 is TGTGCCAGCAGCCTATACAACCGACACACTGAAGCTTTCTTT. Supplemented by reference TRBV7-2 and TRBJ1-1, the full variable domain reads GAGVSQSPSNKVTEKGKDVELRCDPISGHTALYWYRQSLGQGLEFLIYFQGNSAPDKSGLPSDRFSAERTGGSVSTLTIQRTQQEDSAVYLCASSLYNRHTEAFFGQGTRLTVV.

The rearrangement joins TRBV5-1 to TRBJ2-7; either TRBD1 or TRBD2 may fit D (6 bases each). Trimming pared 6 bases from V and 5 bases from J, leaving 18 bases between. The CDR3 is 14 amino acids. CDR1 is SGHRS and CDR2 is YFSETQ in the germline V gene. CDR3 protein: CASILYPGADEQYF. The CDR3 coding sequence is TGCGCCAGCATTTTGTACCCGGGGGCCGACGAGCAGTACTTC.

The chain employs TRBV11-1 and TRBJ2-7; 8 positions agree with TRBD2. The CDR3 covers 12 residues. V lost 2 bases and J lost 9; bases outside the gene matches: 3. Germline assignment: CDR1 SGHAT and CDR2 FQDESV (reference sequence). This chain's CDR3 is CASSLIAGRQYF. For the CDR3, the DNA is TGTGCCAGCAGCTTAATAGCGGGACGGCAGTACTTC.

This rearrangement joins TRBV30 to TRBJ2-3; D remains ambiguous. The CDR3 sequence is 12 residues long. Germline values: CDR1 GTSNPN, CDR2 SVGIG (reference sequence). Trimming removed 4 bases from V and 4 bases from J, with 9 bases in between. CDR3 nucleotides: TGTGCCTGGACCCCGTTGGCAGATACGCAGTATTTT. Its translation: CAWTPLADTQYF.